The clone carrying this T cell receptor beta chain was seen more than once but under ten times. This sample was taken from a study of T-cell reconstitution after alpha-beta-depleted transplantation in children. The CDR3 runs 15 residues. Trimming cost V 2 bases and J 9 bases; bases outside gene matches: 9. Using unique molecular identifiers, the investigators prepared the TCRbeta library. Each CDR3 protein gets one entry after TCRdb re-called the PCR reads with MiXCR. The top ten clones hold 3.3% of a sample with approximately 510,000 distinct CDR3 sequences, about 17% of them seen once. The sequence came from a human donor who donated a stem cell graft to a child with acute lymphoblastic leukemia. The chain uses TRBV12-3 or TRBV12-4 and TRBJ2-1; 8 bases are a match to TRBD1. Sample: PBMCs from the stem cell graft donor, taken from the stem cell graft. The CDR3 loop is CASSLRQGAPLEQFF. CDR3 in DNA: TGTGCCAGCAGTTTAAGGCAGGGGGCCCCTCTTGAGCAGTTCTTC.